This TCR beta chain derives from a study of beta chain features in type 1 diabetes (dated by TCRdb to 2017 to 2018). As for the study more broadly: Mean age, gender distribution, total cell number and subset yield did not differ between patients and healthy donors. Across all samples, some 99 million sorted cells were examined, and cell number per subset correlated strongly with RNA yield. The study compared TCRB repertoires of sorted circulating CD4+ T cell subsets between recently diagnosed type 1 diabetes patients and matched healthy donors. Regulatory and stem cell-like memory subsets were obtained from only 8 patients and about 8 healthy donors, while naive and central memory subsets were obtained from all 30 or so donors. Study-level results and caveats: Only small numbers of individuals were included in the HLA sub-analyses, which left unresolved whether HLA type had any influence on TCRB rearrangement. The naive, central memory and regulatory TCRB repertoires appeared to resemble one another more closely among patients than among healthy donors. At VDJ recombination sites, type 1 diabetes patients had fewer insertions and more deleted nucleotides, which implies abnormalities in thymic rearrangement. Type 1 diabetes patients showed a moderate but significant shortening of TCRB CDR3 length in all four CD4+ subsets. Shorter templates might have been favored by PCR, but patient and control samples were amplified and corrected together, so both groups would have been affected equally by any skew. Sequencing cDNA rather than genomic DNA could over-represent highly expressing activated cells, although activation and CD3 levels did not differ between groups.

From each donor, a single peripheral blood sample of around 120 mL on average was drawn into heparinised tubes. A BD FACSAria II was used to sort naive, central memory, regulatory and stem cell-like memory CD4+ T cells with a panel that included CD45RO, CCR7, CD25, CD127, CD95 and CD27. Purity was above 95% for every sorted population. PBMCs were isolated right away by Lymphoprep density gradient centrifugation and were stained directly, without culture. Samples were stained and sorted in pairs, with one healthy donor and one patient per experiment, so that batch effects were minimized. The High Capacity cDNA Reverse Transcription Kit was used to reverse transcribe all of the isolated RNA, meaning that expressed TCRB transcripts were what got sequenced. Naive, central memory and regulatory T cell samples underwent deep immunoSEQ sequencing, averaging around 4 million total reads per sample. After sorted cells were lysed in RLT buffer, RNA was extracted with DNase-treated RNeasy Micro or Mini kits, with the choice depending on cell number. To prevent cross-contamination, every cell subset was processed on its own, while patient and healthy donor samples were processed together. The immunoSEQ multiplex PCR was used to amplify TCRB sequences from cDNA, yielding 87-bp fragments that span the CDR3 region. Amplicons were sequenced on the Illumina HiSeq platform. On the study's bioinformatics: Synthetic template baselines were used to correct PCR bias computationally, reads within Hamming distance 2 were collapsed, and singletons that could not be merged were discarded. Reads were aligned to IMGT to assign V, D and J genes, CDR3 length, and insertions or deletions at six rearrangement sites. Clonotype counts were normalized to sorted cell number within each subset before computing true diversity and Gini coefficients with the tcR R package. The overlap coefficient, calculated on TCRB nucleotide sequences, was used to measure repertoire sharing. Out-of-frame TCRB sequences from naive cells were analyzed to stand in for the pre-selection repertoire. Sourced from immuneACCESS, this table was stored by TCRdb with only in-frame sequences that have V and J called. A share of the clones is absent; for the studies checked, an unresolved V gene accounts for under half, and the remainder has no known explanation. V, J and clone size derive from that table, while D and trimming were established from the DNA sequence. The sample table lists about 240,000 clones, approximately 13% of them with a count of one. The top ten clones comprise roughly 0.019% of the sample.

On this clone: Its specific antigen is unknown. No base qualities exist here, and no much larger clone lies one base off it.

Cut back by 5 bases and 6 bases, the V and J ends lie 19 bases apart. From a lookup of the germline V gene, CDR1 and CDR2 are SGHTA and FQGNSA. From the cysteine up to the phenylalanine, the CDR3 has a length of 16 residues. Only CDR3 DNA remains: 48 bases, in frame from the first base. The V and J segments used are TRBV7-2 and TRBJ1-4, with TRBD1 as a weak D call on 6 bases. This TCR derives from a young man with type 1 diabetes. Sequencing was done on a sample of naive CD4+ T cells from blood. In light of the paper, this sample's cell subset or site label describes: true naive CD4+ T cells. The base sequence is TGTGCCAGCAGCACGTACAACAGGGATGTGGATGAAAAACTGTTTTTT. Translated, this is CASSTYNRDVDEKLFF.